Given below is one T cell receptor (beta chain) in context. One entry per CDR3 protein results from TCRdb running MiXCR on the RT-PCR reads. The sample carries about 230,000 distinct CDR3 sequences, roughly 15% recorded once. The data were obtained in a study of patients and donors after allogeneic stem cell transplantation. CDR1 is MNHNS and CDR2 is SASEGT in the germline V gene. Trimming left V 8 bases short and J 6 bases short, with 25 bases between. This CDR3 has 17 amino acids. This chain uses TRBV6-1 with TRBJ2-2, with D unresolved. The sequence was collected from a human donor who was either an allogeneic HSCT recipient or a stem cell or donor lymphocyte infusion donor (not recorded which). It is not recorded whose cells these are; they may come from a transplant donor. What was sequenced was blood, either unsorted or a sorted T cell fraction (not recorded which). This CDR3 is CASHETGASGGPGELFF. The CDR3 coding sequence is TGTGCCAGCCATGAAACTGGCGCTAGTGGCGGTCCCGGGGAGCTGTTTTTT.